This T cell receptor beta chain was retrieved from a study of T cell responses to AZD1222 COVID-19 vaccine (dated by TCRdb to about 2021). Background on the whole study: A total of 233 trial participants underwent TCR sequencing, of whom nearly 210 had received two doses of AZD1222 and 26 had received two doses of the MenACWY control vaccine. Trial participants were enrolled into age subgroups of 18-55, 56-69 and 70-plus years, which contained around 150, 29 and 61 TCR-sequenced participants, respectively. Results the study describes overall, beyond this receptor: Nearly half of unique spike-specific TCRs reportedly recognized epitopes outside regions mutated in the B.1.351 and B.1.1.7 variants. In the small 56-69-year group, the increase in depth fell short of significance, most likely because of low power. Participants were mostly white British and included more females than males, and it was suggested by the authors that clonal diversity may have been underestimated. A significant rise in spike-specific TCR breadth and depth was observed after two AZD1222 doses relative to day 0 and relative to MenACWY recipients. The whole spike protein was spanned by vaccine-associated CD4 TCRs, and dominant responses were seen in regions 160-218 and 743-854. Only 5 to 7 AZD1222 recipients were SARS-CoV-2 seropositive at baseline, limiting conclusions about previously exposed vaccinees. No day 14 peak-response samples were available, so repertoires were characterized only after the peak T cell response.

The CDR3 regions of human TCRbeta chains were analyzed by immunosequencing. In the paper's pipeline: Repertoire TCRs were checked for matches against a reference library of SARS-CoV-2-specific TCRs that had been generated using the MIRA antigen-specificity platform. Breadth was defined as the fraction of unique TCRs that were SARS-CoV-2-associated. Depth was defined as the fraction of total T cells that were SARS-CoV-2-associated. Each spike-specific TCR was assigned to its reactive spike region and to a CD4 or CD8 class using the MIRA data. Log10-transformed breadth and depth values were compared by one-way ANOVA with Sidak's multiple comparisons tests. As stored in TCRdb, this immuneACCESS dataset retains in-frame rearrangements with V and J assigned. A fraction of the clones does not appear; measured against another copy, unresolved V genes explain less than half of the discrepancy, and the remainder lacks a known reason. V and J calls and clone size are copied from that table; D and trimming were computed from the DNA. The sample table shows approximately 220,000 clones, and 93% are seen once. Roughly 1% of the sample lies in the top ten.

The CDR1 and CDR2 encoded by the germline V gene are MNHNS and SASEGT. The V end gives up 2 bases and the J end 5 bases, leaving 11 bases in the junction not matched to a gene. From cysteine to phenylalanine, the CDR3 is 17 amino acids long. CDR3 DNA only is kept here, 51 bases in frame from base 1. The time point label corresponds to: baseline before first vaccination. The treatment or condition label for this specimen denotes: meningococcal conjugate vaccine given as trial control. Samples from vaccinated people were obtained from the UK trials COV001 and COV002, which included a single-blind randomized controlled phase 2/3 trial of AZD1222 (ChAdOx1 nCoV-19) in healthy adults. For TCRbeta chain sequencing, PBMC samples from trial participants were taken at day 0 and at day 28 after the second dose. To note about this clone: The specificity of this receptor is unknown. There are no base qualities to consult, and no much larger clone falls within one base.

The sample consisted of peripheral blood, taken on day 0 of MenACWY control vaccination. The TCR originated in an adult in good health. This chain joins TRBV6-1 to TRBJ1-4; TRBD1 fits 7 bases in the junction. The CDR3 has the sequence CASSERGPQGKNEKLFF. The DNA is TGTGCCAGCAGTGAAAGGGGTCCACAGGGGAAGAATGAAAAACTGTTTTTT.